A selection of T cell receptor beta chains follows, all from one sample in a study of T cell responses to AZD1222 COVID-19 vaccine. Profiled with immunoSEQ multiplex PCR; TCRdb holds only in-frame clones, not every one. The data contain 110,000 or so clones, 80% to 95% of them singletons. This specimen consisted of peripheral blood, obtained 28 days after the second dose of the MenACWY control vaccine. Source of these receptors: an adult who received the MenACWY meningococcal vaccine as a control. CDR3s include the opening cysteine and the closing phenylalanine or tryptophan. The order of the fields is D gene, V gene, clone size, J gene, CDR3 protein, CDR3 DNA. The D gene is left open where the match is weak. Rows may omit the clone size; those that give it use once, few, many or a size class.

.	TRBV16	.	TRBJ1-5	CASSPEGSRPQHF	TGTGCCAGCAGCCCTGAAGGGTCAAGGCCCCAGCATTTT
.	TRBV28	.	TRBJ2-6	CASTRLSGANVLTF	TGTGCCAGCACCCGTCTCTCTGGGGCCAACGTCCTGACTTTC
.	TRBV5-1	.	TRBJ2-5	CASSLEGGQTISQQIQETQYF	TGCGCCAGCAGCTTGGAGGGCGGACAGACGATAAGCCAACAAATCCAAGAGACCCAGTACTTC
.	TRBV7-3	.	TRBJ1-1	CASSLMVGIGMNTEAFF	TGTGCCAGCAGCTTAATGGTAGGAATAGGGATGAACACTGAAGCTTTCTTT
.	TRBV19	.	TRBJ1-1	CASTRGSWSGTEAFF	TGTGCCAGTACCAGGGGAAGCTGGTCGGGCACTGAAGCTTTCTTT
.	TRBV19	few	TRBJ2-2	CASSIIGTGKTGELFF	TGTGCCAGTAGTATAATCGGGACGGGAAAAACCGGGGAGCTGTTTTTT
.	TRBV11-2	.	TRBJ1-1	CASSLGPNTEAFF	TGTGCCAGCAGCCTCGGACCGAACACTGAAGCTTTCTTT
.	TRBV5-4	.	TRBJ2-2	CASSLPGVRELFF	TGTGCCAGCAGCTTGCCCGGGGTCCGGGAGCTGTTTTTT
TRBD2	TRBV11-3	.	TRBJ2-1	CASSSGLAVYNEQFF	TGTGCCAGCAGCTCGGGACTAGCAGTTTACAATGAGCAGTTCTTC
TRBD1	TRBV27	.	TRBJ1-5	CASRGRGHGQPQHF	TGTGCCAGCAGGGGAAGGGGGCACGGTCAGCCCCAGCATTTT
.	TRBV18	.	TRBJ2-1	CASSPPLGDGSYNEQFF	TGTGCCAGCTCACCACCGTTAGGGGACGGGTCCTACAATGAGCAGTTCTTC
TRBD1	TRBV28	.	TRBJ2-2	CASSTYQGAYRELFF	TGTGCCAGCAGTACCTATCAGGGGGCTTACCGGGAGCTGTTTTTT
TRBD2	TRBV4-3	.	TRBJ2-1	CASSQDFTSGYNEQFF	TGCGCCAGCAGCCAAGATTTTACTAGCGGGTACAATGAGCAGTTCTTC
TRBD1	TRBV28	.	TRBJ1-1	CASSLSGQGRTEAFF	TGTGCCAGCAGTCTCTCCGGACAGGGCAGGACTGAAGCTTTCTTT
.	TRBV5-6	.	TRBJ1-3	CASSRWETGNTIYF	TGTGCCAGCAGCCGCTGGGAGACTGGAAACACCATATATTTT
TRBD2	TRBV27	.	TRBJ2-5	CASRTSGTSVGGTQYF	TGTGCCAGCAGGACGTCCGGGACTAGCGTCGGCGGGACCCAGTACTTC
TRBD1	TRBV27	.	TRBJ1-5	CASSQKAGTGLGQPQHF	TGTGCCAGCAGTCAAAAAGCCGGGACAGGTCTCGGGCAGCCCCAGCATTTT
TRBD1	TRBV4-1	.	TRBJ1-6	CASSQITGANSPLHF	TGCGCCAGCAGCCAGATAACAGGGGCGAATTCACCCCTCCACTTT
.	TRBV24-1	.	TRBJ2-3	CATSDFGGRQTDTQYF	TGTGCCACCAGTGATTTCGGTGGGAGGCAGACAGATACGCAGTATTTT
.	TRBV3-1/TRBV3-2	.	TRBJ2-7	CASSPTENEQYF	TGTGCCAGCAGCCCGACAGAGAACGAGCAGTACTTC
TRBD1	TRBV12-5	.	TRBJ2-7	CASGLPPDTGACEQYF	TGTGCTAGTGGTTTGCCGCCAGACACAGGGGCCTGCGAGCAGTACTTC
TRBD1	TRBV5-6	once	TRBJ2-5	CASSLGPTGGAETQYF	TGTGCCAGCAGCTTGGGGCCGACAGGGGGCGCAGAGACCCAGTACTTC
TRBD1	TRBV28	.	TRBJ2-7	CASSPRTGTGGHEQYF	TGTGCCAGCAGTCCCCGGACCGGGACAGGGGGCCACGAGCAGTACTTC
TRBD1	TRBV4-1	.	TRBJ1-5	CASSQEDRENQPQHF	TGCGCCAGCAGCCAAGAGGACAGGGAGAATCAGCCCCAGCATTTT
.	TRBV2	.	TRBJ2-7	CASRKGGTDSYEQYF	TGTGCCAGCAGAAAGGGGGGGACTGACTCCTACGAGCAGTACTTC
TRBD1	TRBV28	.	TRBJ1-5	CASSPRDRRTTNQPQHF	TGTGCCAGCAGCCCCCGGGACAGGCGGACTACTAATCAGCCCCAGCATTTT
.	TRBV19	.	TRBJ1-1	CASSSHLQAISVTEAFF	TGTGCCAGTAGTAGCCATCTGCAGGCTATTTCGGTCACTGAAGCTTTCTTT
TRBD1	TRBV6-2/TRBV6-3	.	TRBJ1-2	CASSYGGQGTYGYTF	TGTGCCAGCAGTTACGGGGGACAGGGGACCTATGGCTACACCTTC
.	TRBV5-1	.	TRBJ1-2	CASSPDSHYGYTF	TGCGCCAGCAGCCCTGACAGCCACTATGGCTACACCTTC
.	TRBV27	.	TRBJ2-2	CASSLSGLTGELFF	TGTGCCAGCAGTTTATCTGGGTTAACCGGGGAGCTGTTTTTT
.	TRBV28	once	TRBJ2-1	CASSLQVAGDEQFF	TGTGCCAGCAGTTTACAGGTTGCAGGGGATGAGCAGTTCTTC
TRBD1	TRBV5-4	.	TRBJ1-1	CASSLLGQGETEAFF	TGTGCCAGCAGCTTGTTGGGACAGGGAGAGACTGAAGCTTTCTTT
TRBD2	TRBV19	.	TRBJ2-5	CASRVAGAETQYF	TGTGCCAGTAGGGTAGCGGGAGCGGAGACCCAGTACTTC
.	TRBV6-6	.	TRBJ1-3	CASSLDRTGNTIYF	TGTGCCAGCAGCCTAGACAGAACTGGAAACACCATATATTTT
.	TRBV19	.	TRBJ1-1	CASSIPGRDRNTEAFF	TGTGCCAGTAGTATCCCAGGCAGGGATCGGAACACTGAAGCTTTCTTT
.	TRBV11-2	.	TRBJ1-1	CASSGASENTEAFF	TGTGCCAGCAGCGGGGCGAGTGAGAACACTGAAGCTTTCTTT
.	TRBV10-3	few	TRBJ1-2	CAISESPGTGGYTF	TGTGCCATCAGTGAGTCGCCAGGGACGGGCGGCTACACCTTC
.	TRBV6-5	.	TRBJ1-5	CASSYSGYSNQPQHF	TGTGCCAGCAGTTACTCCGGATATAGCAATCAGCCCCAGCATTTT
.	TRBV14	.	TRBJ1-1	CASSQERGTEAFF	TGTGCCAGCAGTCAAGAGAGGGGAACTGAAGCTTTCTTT
.	TRBV6-1	.	TRBJ2-5	CASSGGTRQYQETQYF	TGTGCCAGCAGTGGGGGGACACGACAGTACCAAGAGACCCAGTACTTC
TRBD1	TRBV18	once	TRBJ1-5	CASSPQGAGQPQHF	TGTGCCAGCTCACCACAGGGGGCAGGGCAGCCCCAGCATTTT